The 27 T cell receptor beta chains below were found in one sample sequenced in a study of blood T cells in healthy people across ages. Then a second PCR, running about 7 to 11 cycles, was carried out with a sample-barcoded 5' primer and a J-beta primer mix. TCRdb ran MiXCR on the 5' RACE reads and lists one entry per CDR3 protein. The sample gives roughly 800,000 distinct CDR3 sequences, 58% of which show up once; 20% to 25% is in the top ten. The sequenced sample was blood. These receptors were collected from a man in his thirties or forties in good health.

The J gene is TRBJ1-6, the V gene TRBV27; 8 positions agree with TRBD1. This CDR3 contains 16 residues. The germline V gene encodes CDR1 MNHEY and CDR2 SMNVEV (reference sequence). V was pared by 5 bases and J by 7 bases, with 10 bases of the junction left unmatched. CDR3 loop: CASSPSSGTGNSPLHF. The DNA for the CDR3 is TGTGCCAGCAGTCCGTCATCCGGGACAGGCAATTCACCCCTCCACTTT.

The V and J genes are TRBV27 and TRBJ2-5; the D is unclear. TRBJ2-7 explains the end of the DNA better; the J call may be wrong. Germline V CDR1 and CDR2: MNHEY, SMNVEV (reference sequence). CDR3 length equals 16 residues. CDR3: CASSFKVPHPLGEQYF. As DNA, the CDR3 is TGTGCCAGCAGTTTTAAAGTCCCTCACCCTTTAGGCGAGCAGTACTTC.

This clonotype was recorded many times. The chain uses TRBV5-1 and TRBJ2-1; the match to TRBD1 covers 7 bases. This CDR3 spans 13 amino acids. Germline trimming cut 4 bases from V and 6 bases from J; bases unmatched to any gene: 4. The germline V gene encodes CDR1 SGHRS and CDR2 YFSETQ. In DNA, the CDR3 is TGCGCCAGCAGCACGGACAGGTCCAATGAGCAGTTCTTC. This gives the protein CASSTDRSNEQFF.

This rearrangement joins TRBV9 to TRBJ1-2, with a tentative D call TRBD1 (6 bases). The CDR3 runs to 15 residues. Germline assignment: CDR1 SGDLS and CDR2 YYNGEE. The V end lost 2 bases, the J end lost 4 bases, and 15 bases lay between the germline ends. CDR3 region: CASSVGRGAGYGYTF. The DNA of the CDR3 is TGTGCCAGCAGCGTCGGCAGGGGCGCTGGCTATGGCTACACCTTC.

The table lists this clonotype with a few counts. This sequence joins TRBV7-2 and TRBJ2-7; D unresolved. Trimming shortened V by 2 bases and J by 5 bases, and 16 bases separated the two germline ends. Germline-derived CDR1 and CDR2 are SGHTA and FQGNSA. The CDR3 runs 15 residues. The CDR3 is CASSLSRHTSHEQYF. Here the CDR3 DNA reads TGTGCCAGCAGCTTATCCCGACATACATCCCACGAGCAGTACTTC.

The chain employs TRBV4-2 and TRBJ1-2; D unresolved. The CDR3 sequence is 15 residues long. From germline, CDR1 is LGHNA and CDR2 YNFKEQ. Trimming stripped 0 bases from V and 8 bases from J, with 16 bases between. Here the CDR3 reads CASSQEKEIPLGYTF. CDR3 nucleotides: TGTGCCAGCAGCCAAGAGAAGGAAATCCCCCTAGGCTACACCTTC.

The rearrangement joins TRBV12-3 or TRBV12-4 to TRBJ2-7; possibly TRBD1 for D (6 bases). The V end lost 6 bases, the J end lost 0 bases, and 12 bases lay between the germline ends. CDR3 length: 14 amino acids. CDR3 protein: CASSDRTASYEQYF. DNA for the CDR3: TGTGCCAGCAGCGACAGGACAGCCTCCTACGAGCAGTACTTC.

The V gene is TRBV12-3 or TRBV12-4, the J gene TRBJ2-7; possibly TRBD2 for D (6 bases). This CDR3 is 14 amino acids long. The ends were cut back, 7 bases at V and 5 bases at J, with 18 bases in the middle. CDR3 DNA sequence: TGTGCCAGCACTCCAGCCGGGGGATGGGACGAGCAGTACTTC. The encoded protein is CASTPAGGWDEQYF.

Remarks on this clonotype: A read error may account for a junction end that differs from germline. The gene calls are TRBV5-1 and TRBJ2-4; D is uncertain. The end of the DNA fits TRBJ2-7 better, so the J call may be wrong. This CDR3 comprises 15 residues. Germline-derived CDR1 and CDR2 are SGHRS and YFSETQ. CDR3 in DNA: TGTGCCAGCAGCTTGGAGCAGGTACCGACCTACGAGCAGTACTTC. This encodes CASSLEQVPTYEQYF.

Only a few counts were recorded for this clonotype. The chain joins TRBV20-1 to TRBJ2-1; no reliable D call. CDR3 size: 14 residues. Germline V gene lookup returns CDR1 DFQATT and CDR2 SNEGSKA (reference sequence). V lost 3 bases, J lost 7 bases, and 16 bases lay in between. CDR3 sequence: CSARALGIKNEQFF. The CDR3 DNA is TGCAGTGCTAGGGCCCTAGGGATCAAGAATGAGCAGTTCTTC.

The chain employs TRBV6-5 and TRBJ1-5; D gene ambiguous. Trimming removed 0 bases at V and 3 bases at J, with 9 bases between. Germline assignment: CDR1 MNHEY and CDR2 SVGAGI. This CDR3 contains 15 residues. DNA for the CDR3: TGTGCCAGCAGTTACTCCTTGGCTAACAATCAGCCCCAGCATTTT. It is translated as CASSYSLANNQPQHF.

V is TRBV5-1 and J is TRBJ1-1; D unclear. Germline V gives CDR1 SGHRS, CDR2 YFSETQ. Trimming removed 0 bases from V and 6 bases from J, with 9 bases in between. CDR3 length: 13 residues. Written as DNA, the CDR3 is TGCGCCAGCAGCTTGGACCGAATCCCTGAAGCTTTCTTT. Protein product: CASSLDRIPEAFF.

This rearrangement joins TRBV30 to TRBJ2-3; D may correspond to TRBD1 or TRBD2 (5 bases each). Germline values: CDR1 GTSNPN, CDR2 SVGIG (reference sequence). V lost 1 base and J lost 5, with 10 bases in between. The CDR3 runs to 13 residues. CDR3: CAWSGGPGDTQYF. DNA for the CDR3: TGTGCCTGGAGTGGGGGACCGGGAGATACGCAGTATTTT.

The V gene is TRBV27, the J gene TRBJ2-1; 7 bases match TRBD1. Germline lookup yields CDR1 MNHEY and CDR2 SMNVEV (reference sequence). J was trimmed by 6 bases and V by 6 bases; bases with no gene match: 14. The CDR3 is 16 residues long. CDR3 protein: CASRSYGDWDSNEQFF. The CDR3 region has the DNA TGTGCCAGCAGGAGTTACGGGGATTGGGACAGCAATGAGCAGTTCTTC.

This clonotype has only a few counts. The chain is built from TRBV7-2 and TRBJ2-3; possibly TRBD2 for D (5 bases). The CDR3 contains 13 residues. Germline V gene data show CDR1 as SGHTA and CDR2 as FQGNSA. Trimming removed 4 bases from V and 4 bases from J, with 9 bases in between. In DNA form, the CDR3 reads TGTGCCAGCAGCTACACTAGGTCAGATACGCAGTATTTT. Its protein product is CASSYTRSDTQYF.

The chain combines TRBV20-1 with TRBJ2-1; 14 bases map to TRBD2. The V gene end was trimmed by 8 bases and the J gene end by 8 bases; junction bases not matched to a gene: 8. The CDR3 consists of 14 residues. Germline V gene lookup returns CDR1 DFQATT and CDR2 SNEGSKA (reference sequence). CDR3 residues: CSWGTSGSIYEQFF. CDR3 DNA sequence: TGCAGTTGGGGGACTAGCGGGAGTATCTATGAGCAGTTCTTC.

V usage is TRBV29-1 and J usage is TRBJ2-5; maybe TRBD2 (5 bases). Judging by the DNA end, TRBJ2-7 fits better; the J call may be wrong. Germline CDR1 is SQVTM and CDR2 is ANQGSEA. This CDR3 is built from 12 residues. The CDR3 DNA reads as TGCAGCGTTGGCCCGGGGTCGGGCGAGCAGTACTTC. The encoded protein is CSVGPGSGEQYF.

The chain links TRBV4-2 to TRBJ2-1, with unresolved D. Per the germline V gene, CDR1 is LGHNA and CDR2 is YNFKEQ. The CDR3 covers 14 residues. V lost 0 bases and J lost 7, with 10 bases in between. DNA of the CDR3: TGTGCCAGCAGCCAAGATAGGGTCTCGAATGAGCAGTTCTTC. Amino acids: CASSQDRVSNEQFF.

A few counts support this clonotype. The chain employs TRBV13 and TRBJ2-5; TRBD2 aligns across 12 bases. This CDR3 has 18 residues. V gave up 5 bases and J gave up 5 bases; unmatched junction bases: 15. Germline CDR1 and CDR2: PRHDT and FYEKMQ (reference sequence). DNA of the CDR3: TGTGCCAGCAGCCCTTCACATAGCGGACTAGCGGGGTGGGAGACCCAGTACTTC. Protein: CASSPSHSGLAGWETQYF.

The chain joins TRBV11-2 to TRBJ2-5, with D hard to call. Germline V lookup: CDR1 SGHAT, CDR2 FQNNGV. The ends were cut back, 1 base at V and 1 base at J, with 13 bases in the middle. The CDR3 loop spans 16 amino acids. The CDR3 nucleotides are TGTGCCAGCAGCTTAGGCAGGCGACCTACCCAAGAGACCCAGTACTTC. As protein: CASSLGRRPTQETQYF. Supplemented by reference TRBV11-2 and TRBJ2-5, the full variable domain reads EAGVAQSPRYKIIEKRQSVAFWCNPISGHATLYWYQQILGQGPKLLIQFQNNGVVDDSQLPKDRFSAERLKGVDSTLKIQPAKLEDSAVYLCASSLGRRPTQETQYFGPGTRLLVL.

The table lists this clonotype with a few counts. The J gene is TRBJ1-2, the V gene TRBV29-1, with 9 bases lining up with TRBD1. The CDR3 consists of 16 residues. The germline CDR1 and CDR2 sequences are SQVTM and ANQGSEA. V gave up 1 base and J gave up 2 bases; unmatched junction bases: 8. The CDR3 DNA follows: TGCAGCGTTGAAGGGGGGGACAGGGCCGTCAACTATGGCTACACCTTC. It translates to CSVEGGDRAVNYGYTF.

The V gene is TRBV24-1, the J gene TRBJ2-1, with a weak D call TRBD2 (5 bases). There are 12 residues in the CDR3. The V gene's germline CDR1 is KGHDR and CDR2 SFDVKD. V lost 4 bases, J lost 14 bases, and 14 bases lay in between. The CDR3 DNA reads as TGTGCCACCAGTGACCGACGGAGAGGGAAGTTCTTC. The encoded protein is CATSDRRRGKFF.

This chain's CDR3 is CASSLNRAGEGEQQFF. The CDR3 DNA reads TGTGCCAGCAGCTTAAACAGGGCTGGGGAGGGGGAGCAGCAGTTCTTC. J is TRBJ2-1 and V is TRBV7-3; tentatively, D is TRBD2 (7 bases). The V end lost 1 base, the J end lost 11 bases, and 21 bases lay between the germline ends. The CDR3 runs to 16 residues. Germline V gene sequence: CDR1 SGHTA, CDR2 FQGTGA.

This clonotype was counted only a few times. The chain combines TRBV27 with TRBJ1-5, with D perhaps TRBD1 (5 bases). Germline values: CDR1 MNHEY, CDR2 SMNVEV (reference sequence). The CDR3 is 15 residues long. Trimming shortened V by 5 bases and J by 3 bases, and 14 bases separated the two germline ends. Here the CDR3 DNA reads TGTGCCAGCAGTCTTTGGGGGGACTCCAATCAGCCCCAGCATTTT. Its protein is CASSLWGDSNQPQHF.

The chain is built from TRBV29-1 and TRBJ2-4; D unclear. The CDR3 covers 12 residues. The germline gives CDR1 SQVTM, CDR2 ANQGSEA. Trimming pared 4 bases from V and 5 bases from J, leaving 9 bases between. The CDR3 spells CSVVRAQNIQYF. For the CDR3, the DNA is TGCAGCGTTGTACGGGCCCAAAACATTCAGTACTTC. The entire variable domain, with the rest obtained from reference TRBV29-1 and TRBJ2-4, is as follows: SAVISQKPSRDICQRGTSLTIQCQVDSQVTMMFWYRQQPGQSLTLIATANQGSEATYESGFVIDKFPISRPNLTFSTLTVSNMSPEDSSIYLCSVVRAQNIQYFGAGTRLSVL.

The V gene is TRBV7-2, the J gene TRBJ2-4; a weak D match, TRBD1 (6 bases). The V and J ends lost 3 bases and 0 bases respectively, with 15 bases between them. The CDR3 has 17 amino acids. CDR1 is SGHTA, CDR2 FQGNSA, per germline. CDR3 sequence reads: CASSFGGRLLAKNIQYF. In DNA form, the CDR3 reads TGTGCCAGCAGCTTTGGGGGCAGGCTCTTAGCCAAAAACATTCAGTACTTC.

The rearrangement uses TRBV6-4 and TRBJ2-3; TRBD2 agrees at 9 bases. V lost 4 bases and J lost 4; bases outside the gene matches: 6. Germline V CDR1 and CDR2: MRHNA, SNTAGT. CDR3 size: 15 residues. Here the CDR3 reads CASSASLAGADTQYF. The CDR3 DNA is TGTGCCAGCAGTGCCTCGTTAGCGGGGGCAGATACGCAGTATTTT.